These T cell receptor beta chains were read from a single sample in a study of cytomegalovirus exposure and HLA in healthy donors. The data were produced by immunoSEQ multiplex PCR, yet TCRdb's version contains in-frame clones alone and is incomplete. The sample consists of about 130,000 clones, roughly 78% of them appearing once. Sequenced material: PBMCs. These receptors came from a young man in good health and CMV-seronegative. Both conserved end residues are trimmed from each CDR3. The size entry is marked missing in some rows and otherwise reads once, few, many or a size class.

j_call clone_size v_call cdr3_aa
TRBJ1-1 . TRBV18 ASSPRERTEAF
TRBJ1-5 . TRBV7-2 ASSSGLSDNQPQH
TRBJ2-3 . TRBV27 ASKLGSRTDTQY
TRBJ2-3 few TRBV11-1 ASRSGYGTGLTDTQY
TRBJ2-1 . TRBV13 ASSFLAEYNEQF
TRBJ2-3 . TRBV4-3 ASSQGAGGPPTYTDTQY
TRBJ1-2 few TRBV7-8 ASSLGGSYGYT
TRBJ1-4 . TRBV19 ASSIKGISAKLF
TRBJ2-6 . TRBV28 ASSFNREASSGANVLT
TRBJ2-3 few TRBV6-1 ASSGDSLTDTQY
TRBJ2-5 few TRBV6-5 ASSRGTSGIQTQY
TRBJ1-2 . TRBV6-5 ASSRDKTNYGYT
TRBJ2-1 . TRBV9 ASSVDGSPLNEQF
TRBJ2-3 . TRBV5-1 ASKKTGTGESAQY
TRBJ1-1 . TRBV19 ASSIVQENPNTEAF
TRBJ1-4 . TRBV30 AWSIYRGVEKLF
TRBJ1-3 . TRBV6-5 ASSSRRDGNTIY
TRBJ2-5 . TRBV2 ASTEDRGETQY
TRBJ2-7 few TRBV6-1 ASNAPTDFNEQY
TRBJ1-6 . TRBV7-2 ASSRDRGISPLH
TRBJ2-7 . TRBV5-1 ASSLSGNYEQY
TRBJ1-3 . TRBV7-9 ASSPPVGNSGNTIY
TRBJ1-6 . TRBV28 ASSRGQINSPLH
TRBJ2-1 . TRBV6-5 ASNSGLANNEQF
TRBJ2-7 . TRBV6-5 ASSLSGGAQY
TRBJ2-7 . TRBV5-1 ASSFITGGFHEQY
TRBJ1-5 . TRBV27 ASSRTAINQPQH
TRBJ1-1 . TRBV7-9 ASSLAAGRYAF
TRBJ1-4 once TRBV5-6 ASSYTGVGEKLF
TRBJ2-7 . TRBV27 ASSHLLAGGFSEQY
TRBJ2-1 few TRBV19 ASSTRDSHRKF
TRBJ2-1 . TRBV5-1 ASRLNPVGSSYNEQF
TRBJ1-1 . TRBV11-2 ASSFRALNTEAF
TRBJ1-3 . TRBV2 ASSAKKTGGVTGNTIY
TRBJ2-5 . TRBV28 ASSPDSWETQY
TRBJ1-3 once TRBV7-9 ASSGTGNPGNTIY
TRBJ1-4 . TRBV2 ASSEDRWNEKLF
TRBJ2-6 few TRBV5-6 ASRRTGLRSGANVLT
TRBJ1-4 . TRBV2 ASSDRGPIDEKLF
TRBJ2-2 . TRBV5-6 ASSSFTGELF
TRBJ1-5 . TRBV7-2 ASSSQGLPQH